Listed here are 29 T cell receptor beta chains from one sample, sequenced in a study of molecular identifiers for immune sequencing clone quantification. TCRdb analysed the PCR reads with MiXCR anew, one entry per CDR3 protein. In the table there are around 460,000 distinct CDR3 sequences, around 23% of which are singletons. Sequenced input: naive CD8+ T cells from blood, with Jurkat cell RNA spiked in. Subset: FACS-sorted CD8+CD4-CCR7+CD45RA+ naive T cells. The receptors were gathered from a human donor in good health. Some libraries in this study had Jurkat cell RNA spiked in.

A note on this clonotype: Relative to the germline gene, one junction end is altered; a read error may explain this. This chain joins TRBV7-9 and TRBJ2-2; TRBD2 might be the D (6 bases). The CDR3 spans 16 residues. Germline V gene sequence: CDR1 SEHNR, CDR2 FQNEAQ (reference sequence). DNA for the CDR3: TGTGCTAGCAGCCCAGCCTTCGGAGCGAAGACCGGGGGGCTGTTTTTT. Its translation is CASSPAFGAKTGGLFF.

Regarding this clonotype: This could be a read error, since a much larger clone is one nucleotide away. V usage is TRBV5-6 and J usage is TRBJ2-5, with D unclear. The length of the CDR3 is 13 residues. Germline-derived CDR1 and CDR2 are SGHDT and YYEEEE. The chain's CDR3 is CASSLEGKESQYF. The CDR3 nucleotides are TGTGCCAGCAGCTTGGAAGGCAAAGAGTCCCAGTACTTC.

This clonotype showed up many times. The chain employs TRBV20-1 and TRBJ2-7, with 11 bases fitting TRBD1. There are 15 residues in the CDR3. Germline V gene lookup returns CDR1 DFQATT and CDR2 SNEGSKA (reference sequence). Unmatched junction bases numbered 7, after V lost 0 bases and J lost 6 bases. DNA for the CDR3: TGCAGTGCTAGAGATCTGGGGACAGGGGGGTCCGAGCAGTACTTC. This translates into CSARDLGTGGSEQYF.

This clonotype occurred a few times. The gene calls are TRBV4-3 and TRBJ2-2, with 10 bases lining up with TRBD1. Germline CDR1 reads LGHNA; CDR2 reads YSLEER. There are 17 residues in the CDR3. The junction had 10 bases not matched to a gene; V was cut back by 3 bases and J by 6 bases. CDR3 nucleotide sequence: TGCGCCAGCAGCCAGGACCTGGGACAGGGGACCGCCGGGGAGCTGTTTTTT. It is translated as CASSQDLGQGTAGELFF.

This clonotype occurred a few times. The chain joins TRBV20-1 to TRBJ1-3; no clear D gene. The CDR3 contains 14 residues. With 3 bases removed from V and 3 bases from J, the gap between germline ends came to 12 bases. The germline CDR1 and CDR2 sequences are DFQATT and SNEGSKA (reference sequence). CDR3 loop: CSASRSLGGNTIYF. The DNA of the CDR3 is TGCAGTGCTAGTCGCAGTTTAGGTGGAAACACCATATATTTT.

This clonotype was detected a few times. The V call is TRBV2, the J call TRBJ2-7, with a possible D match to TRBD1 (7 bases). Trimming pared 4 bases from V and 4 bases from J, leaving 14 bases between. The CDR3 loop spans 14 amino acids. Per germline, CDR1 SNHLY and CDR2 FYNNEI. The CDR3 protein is CASSGRQGGYEQYF. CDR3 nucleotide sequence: TGTGCCAGCAGTGGACGACAGGGAGGATACGAGCAGTACTTC.

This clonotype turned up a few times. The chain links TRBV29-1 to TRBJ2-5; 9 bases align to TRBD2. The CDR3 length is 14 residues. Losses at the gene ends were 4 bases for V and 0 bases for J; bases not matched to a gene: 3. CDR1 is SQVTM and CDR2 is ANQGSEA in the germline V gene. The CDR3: CSVGSGGYQETQYF. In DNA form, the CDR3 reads TGCAGCGTTGGCAGCGGGGGGTACCAAGAGACCCAGTACTTC.

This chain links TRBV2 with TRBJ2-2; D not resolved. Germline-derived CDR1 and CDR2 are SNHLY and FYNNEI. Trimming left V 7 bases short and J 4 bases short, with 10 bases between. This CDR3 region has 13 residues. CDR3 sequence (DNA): TGTGCCAGCACCAGATCGACCACCGGGGAGCTGTTTTTT. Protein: CASTRSTTGELFF.

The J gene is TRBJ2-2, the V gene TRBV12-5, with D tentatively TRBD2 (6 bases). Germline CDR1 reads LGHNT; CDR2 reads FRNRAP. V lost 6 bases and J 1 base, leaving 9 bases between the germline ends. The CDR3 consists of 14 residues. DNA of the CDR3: TGTGCTAGTGGCCGCGGGGAGAACACCGGGGAGCTGTTTTTT. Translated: CASGRGENTGELFF.

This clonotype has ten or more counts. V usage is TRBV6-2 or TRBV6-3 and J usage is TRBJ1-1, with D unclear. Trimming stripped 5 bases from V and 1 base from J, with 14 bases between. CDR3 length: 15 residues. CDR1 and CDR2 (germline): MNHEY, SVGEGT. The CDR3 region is CASSPSQQGNTEAFF. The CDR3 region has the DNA TGTGCCAGCAGTCCCTCCCAGCAAGGGAACACTGAAGCTTTCTTT.

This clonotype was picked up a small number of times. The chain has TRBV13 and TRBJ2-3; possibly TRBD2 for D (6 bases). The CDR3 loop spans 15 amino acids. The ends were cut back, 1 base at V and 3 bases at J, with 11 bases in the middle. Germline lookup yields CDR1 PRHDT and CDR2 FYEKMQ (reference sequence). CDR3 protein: CASSLAAGWTDTQYF. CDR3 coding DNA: TGTGCCAGCAGCTTAGCGGCGGGATGGACAGATACGCAGTATTTT. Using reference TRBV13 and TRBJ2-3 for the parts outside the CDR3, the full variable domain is AAGVIQSPRHLIKEKRETATLKCYPIPRHDTVYWYQQGPGQDPQFLISFYEKMQSDKGSIPDRFSAQQFSDYHSELNMSSLELGDSALYFCASSLAAGWTDTQYFGPGTRLTVL.

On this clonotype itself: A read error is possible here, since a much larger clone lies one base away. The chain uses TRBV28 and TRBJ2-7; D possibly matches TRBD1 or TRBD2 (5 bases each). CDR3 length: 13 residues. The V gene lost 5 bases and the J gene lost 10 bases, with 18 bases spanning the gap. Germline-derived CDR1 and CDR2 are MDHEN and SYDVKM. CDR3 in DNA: TGTGCCAGCAGTCCACCCTCCGGGGCATTCCAGTACTTC. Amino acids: CASSPPSGAFQYF.

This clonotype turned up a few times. In DNA, the CDR3 is TGTGCCAGTAGTCGGAGTGGGACTACTAACAATGAGCAGTTCTTC. Amino acids: CASSRSGTTNNEQFF. The chain uses TRBV19 and TRBJ2-1, with 7 bases identical to TRBD2. CDR1 LNHDA and CDR2 SQIVND come from the germline V gene (reference sequence). This CDR3 is 15 amino acids long. The V gene end was trimmed by 5 bases and the J gene end by 5 bases; junction bases not matched to a gene: 9.

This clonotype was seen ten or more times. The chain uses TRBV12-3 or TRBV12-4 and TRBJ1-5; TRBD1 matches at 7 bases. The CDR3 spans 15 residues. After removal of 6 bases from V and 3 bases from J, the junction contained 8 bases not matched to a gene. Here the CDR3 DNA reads TGTGCCAGCAGAAGCACAGGGGCCTTCAATCAGCCCCAGCATTTT. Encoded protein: CASRSTGAFNQPQHF.

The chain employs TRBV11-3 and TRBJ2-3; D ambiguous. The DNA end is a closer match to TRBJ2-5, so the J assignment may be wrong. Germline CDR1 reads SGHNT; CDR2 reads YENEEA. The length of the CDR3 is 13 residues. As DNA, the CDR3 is TGTGCCAGCAGCTTGAAGTACGGCGAGACCCAGTACTTC. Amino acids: CASSLKYGETQYF.

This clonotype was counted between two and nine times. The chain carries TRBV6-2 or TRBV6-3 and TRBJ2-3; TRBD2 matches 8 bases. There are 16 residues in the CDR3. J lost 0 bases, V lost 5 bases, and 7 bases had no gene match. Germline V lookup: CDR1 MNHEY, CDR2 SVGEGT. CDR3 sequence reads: CASSELAEISTDTQYF. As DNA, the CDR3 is TGTGCCAGCAGTGAACTAGCGGAGATTAGCACAGATACGCAGTATTTT.

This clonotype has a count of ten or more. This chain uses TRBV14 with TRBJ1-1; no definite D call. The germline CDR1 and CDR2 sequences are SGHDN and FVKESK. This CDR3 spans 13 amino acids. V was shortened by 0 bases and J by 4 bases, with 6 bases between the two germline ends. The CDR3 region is CASSQDFSTEAFF. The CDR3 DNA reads TGTGCCAGCAGCCAAGATTTTAGCACTGAAGCTTTCTTT.

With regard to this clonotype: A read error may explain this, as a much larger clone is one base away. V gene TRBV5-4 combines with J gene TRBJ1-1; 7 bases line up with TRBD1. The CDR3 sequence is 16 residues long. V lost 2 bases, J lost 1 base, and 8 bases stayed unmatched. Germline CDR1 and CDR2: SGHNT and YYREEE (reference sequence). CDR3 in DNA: TGTGCCAGCAGCTTAGGGCCAGGGGGACCGAACACTGAAGCTTTCTTT. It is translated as CASSLGPGGPNTEAFF.

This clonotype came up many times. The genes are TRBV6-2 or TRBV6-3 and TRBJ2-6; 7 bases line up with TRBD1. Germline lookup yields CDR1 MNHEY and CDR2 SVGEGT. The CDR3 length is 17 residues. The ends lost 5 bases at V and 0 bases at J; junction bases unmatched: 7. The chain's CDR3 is CASSDGQAHSGANVLTF. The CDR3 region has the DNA TGTGCCAGCAGTGATGGACAGGCGCACTCTGGGGCCAACGTCCTGACTTTC.

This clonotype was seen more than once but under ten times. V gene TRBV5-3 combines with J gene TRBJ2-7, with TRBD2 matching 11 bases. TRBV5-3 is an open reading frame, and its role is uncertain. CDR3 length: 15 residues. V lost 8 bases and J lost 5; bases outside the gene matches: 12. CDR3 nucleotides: TGTGCCAGCAGCACCTTTAGCGGGAGGGCCGACGAGCAGTACTTC. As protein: CASSTFSGRADEQYF.

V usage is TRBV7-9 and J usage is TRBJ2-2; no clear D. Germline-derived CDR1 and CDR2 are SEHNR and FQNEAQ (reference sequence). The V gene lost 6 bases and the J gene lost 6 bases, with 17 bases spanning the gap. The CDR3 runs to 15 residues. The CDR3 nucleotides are TGTGCCAGCAGAGAGTCAAGTGAAGGGTCCGGGGAGCTGTTTTTT. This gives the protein CASRESSEGSGELFF.

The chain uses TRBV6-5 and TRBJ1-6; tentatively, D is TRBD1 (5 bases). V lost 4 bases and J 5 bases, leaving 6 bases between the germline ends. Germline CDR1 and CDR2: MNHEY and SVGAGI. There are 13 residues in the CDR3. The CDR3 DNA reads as TGTGCCAGCAGTTTGGGGGATAATTCACCCCTCCACTTT. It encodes CASSLGDNSPLHF.

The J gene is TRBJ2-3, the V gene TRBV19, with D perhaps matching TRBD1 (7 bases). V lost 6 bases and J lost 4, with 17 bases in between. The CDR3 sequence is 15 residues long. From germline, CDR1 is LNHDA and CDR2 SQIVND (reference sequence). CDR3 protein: CASSPVEGAADTQYF. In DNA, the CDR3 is TGTGCCAGTAGCCCCGTGGAGGGGGCAGCAGATACGCAGTATTTT.

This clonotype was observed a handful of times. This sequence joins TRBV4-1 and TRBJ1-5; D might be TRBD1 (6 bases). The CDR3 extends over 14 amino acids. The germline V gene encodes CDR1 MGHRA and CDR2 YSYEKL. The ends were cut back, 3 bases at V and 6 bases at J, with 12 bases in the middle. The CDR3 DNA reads TGCGCCAGCAGCCAGCGGGGGGCTCGTCAGCCCCAGCATTTT. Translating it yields CASSQRGARQPQHF.

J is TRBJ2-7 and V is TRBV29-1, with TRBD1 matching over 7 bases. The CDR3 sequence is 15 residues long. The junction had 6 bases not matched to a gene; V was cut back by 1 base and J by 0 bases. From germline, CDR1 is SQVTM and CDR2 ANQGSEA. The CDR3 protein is CSVEVETGLSYEQYF. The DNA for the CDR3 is TGCAGCGTTGAAGTTGAGACAGGGCTCTCCTACGAGCAGTACTTC.

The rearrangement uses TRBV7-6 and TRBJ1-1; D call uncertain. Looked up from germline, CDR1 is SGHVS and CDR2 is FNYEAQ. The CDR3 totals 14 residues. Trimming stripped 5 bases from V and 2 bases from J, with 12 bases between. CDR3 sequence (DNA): TGTGCCAGCAGCCACCTCTCATATAACACTGAAGCTTTCTTT. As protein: CASSHLSYNTEAFF.

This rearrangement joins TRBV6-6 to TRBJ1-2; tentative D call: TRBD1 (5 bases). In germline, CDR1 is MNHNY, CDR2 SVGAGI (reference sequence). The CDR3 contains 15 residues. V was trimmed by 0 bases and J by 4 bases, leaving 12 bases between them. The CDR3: CASSYSMQGSYGYTF. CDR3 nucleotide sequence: TGTGCCAGCAGTTACTCGATGCAGGGAAGCTATGGCTACACCTTC.

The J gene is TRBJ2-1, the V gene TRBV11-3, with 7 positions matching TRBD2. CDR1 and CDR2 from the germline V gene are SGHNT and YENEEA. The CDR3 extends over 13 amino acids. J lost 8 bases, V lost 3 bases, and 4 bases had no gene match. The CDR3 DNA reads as TGTGCCAGCAGCTTGGGGACTACCCATGAGCAGTTCTTC. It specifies CASSLGTTHEQFF.

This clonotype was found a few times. Here the CDR3 DNA reads TGTGCCAGCAGCTTAGGGGGGGCGAGCTCCTACAATGAGCAGTTCTTC. It specifies CASSLGGASSYNEQFF. V and J are TRBV11-2 and TRBJ2-1; either TRBD1 or TRBD2 may supply D (6 bases each). The germline V gene encodes CDR1 SGHAT and CDR2 FQNNGV. V was trimmed by 1 base and J by 0 bases, leaving 10 bases between them. This CDR3 contains 16 residues.